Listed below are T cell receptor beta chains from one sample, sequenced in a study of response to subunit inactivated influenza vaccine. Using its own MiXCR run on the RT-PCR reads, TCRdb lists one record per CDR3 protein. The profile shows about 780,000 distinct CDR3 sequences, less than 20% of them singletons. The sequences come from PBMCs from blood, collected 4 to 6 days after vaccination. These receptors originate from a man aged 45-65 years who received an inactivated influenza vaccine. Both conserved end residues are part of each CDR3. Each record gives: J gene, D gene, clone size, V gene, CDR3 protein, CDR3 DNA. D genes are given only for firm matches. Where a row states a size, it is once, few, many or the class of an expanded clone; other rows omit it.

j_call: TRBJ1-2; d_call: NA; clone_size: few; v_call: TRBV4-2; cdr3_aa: CASSQGGWDMSYGYTF; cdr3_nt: TGTGCCAGCAGCCAAGGGGGCTGGGACATGAGCTATGGCTACACCTTC
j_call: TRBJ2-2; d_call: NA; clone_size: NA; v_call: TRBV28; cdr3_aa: CASSLGDASNTGELFF; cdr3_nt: TGTGCCAGCAGCTTGGGGGATGCTTCGAACACCGGGGAGCTGTTTTTT
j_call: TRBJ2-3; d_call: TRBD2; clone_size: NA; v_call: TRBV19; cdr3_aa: CASSPKREGPRDTQYF; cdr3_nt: TGTGCCAGTAGTCCTAAGCGGGAGGGCCCTAGAGATACGCAGTATTTT
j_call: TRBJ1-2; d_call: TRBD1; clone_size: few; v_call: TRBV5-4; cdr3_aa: CASSLRGTPQGLGGYYGYTF; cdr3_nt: TGTGCCAGCAGCTTAAGAGGGACCCCACAGGGGTTAGGAGGGTACTATGGCTACACCTTC
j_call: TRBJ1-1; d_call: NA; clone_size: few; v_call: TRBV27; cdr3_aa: CASRTVGTEAFF; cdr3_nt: TGTGCCAGCAGGACAGTGGGGACTGAAGCTTTCTTT
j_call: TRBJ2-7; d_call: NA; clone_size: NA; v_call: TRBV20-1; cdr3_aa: CSARPLQGANYEQYF; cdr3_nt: TGCAGTGCTAGACCCCTCCAAGGAGCTAACTACGAGCAGTACTTC
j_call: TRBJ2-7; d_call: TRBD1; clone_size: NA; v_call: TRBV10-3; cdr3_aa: CAIRGQGAEEQYF; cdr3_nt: TGTGCCATCCGGGGACAGGGGGCTGAAGAGCAGTACTTC
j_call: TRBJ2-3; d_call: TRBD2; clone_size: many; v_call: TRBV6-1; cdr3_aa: CASWERGDYTQYF; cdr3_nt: TGTGCCAGCTGGGAGCGGGGGGACTATACGCAGTATTTT
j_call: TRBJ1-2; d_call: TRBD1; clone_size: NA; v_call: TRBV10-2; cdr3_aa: CASSVGTEANYGYTF; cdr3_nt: TGCGCCAGCAGCGTTGGGACAGAAGCTAACTATGGCTACACCTTC
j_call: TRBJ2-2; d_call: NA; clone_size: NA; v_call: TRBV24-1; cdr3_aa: CATRAGANTGELFF; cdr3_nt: TGTGCCACCAGGGCAGGAGCGAACACCGGGGAGCTGTTTTTT
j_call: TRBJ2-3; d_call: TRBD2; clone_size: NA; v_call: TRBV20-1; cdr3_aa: CSARLAGGPGASTDTQYF; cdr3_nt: TGCAGTGCTAGACTAGCGGGGGGCCCTGGGGCTAGCACAGATACGCAGTATTTT
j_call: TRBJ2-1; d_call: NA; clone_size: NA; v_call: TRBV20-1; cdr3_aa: CSATQSGNEQFF; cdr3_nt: TGCAGTGCTACCCAAAGCGGAAATGAGCAGTTCTTC
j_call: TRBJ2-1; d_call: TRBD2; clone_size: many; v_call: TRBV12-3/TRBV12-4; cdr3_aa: CASSLVTSGKNEQFF; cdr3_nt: TGTGCCAGCAGTTTGGTTACTAGCGGGAAGAATGAGCAGTTCTTC
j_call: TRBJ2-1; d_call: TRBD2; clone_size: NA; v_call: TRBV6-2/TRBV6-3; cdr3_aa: CASSYDRMLAGVGLFF; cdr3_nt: TGTGCCAGCAGTTATGATAGAATGTTAGCGGGAGTGGGTCTGTTCTTC
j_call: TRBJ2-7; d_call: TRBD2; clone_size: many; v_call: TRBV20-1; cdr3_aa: CSASLAGLGQGPYEQYF; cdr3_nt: TGCAGTGCTTCACTAGCGGGATTGGGTCAAGGCCCCTACGAGCAGTACTTC
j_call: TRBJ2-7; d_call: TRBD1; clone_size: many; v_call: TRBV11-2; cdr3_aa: CASSSIRTGANEQYF; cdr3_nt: TGTGCCAGCAGCTCCATCAGGACAGGGGCAAACGAGCAGTACTTC
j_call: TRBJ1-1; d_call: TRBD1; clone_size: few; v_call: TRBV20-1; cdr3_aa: CSARPTGVRTEAFF; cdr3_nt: TGCAGTGCTAGGCCAACAGGGGTCCGGACTGAAGCTTTCTTT
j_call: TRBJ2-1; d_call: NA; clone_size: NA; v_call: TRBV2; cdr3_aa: CASSEVGQSTYNEQFF; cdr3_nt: TGTGCCAGCAGTGAGGTAGGACAGAGCACATACAATGAGCAGTTCTTC
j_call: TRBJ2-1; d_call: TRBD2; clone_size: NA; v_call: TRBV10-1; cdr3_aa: CASSDRLAGGISEQFF; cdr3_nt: TGCGCCAGCAGTGATAGACTAGCGGGGGGTATTTCTGAGCAGTTCTTC
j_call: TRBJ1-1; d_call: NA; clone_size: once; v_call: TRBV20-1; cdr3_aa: CSASHEAFF; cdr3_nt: TGCAGTGCTAGCCATGAAGCTTTCTTT
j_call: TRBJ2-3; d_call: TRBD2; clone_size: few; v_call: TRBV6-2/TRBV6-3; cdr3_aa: CASSYSWTSGYYTDTQYF; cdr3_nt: TGTGCCAGCAGTTACTCCTGGACTAGCGGGTATTACACAGATACGCAGTATTTT
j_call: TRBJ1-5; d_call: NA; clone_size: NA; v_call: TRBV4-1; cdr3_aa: CASSQVLGGVLSNQPQHF; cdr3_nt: TGCGCCAGCAGCCAAGTTTTGGGTGGAGTACTTAGCAATCAGCCCCAGCATTTT
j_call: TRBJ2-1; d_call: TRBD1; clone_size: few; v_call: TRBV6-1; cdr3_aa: CASRKSGQKFNEQFF; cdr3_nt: TGTGCCAGCAGAAAATCGGGACAGAAATTTAATGAGCAGTTCTTC
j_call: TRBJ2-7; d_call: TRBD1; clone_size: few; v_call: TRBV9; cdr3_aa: CASSVDPGQEYEQYF; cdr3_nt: TGTGCCAGCAGCGTAGACCCGGGACAGGAGTACGAGCAGTACTTC
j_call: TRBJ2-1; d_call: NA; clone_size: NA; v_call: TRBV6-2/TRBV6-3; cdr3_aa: CASSTRAVYNEQFF; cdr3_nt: TGTGCCAGCAGTACAAGGGCAGTTTACAATGAGCAGTTCTTC
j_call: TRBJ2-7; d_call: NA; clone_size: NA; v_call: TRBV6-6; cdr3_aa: CASSKPSPTILYF; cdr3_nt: TGTGCCAGCAGTAAACCAAGTCCGACAATACTGTACTTC
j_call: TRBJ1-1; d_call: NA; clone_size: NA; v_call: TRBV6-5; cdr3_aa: CASSYTVADTEAFF; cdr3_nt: TGTGCCAGCAGTTACACAGTGGCGGACACTGAAGCTTTCTTT
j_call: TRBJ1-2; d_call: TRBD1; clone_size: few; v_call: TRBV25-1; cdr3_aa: CASSPLRGRDYGYTF; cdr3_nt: TGTGCCAGCAGTCCCCTCAGGGGGCGCGACTATGGCTACACCTTC
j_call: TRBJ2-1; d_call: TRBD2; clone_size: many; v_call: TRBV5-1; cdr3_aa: CASRTSGSSNEQFF; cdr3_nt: TGCGCCAGCCGGACTAGCGGGAGTAGCAATGAGCAGTTCTTC
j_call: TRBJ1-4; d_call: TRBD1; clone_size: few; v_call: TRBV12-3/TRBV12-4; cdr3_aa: CASRRTGTYNEKLFF; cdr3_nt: TGTGCCAGCAGGCGGACAGGGACCTATAATGAAAAACTGTTTTTT
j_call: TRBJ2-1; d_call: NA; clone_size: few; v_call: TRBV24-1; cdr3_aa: CATSDFEWVQFF; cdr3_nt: TGTGCCACCAGTGACTTCGAATGGGTGCAGTTCTTC
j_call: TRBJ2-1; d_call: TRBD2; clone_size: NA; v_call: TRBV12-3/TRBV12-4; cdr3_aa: CASSRLGLAGRINEQFF; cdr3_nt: TGTGCCAGCAGCCGATTGGGACTAGCGGGAAGAATTAATGAGCAGTTCTTC
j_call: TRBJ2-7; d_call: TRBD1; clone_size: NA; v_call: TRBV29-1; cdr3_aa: CSVWRGQGEPEQYF; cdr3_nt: TGCAGCGTCTGGCGGGGACAGGGGGAGCCCGAGCAGTACTTC
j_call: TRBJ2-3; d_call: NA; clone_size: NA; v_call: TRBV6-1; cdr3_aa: CASSRARDTDTQYF; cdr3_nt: TGTGCCAGCTCTCGAGCGCGAGACACAGATACGCAGTATTTT
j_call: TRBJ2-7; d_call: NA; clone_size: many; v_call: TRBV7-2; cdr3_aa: CASSLVARDYEQYF; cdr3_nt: TGTGCCAGCAGCTTAGTGGCACGAGACTACGAGCAGTACTTC
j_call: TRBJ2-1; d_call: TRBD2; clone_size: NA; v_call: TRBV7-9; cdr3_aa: CASSPPSGSRNEQFF; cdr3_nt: TGTGCCAGCAGCCCCCCTAGCGGGAGTCGCAATGAGCAGTTCTTC
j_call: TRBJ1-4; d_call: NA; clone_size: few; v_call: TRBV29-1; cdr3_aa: CSVVCQPRNEKLFF; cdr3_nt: TGCAGCGTTGTCTGCCAACCCCGTAATGAAAAACTGTTTTTT
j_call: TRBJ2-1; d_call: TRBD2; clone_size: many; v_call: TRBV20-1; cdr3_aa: CSATSSGRALEQFF; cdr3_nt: TGCAGTGCTACATCTAGCGGGAGGGCCCTTGAGCAGTTCTTC
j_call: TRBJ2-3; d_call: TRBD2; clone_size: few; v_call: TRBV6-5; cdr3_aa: CASSSGSSGTDTQYF; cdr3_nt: TGTGCCAGCAGTTCGGGGTCTAGCGGAACAGATACGCAGTATTTT
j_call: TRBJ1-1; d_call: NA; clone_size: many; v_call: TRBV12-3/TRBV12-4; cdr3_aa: CASSAARGRLYTEAFF; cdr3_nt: TGTGCCAGCAGTGCCGCCAGGGGAAGGTTGTACACTGAAGCTTTCTTT
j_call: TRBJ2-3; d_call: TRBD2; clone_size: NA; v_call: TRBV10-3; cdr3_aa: CAISLAGEDTQYF; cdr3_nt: TGTGCCATCAGCCTAGCGGGAGAAGATACGCAGTATTTT
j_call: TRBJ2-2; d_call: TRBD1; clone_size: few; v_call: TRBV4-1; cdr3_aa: CASSQAAGTELVILNTGELFF; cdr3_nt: TGCGCCAGCAGCCAAGCGGCAGGGACAGAGCTAGTTATTTTGAACACCGGGGAGCTGTTTTTT
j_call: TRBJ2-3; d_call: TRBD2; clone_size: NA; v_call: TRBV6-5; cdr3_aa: CASRSSVSGSSDTQYF; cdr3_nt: TGTGCCAGCAGGTCCTCGGTTAGCGGGAGTTCAGATACGCAGTATTTT
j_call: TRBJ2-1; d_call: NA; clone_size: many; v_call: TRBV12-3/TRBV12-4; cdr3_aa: CASSFSARAIQFF; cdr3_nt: TGTGCCAGCAGTTTCTCGGCCAGGGCAATACAGTTCTTC
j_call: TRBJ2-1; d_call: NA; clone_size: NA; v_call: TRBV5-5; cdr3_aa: CASSPQGGWRIDEQFF; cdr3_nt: TGTGCCAGCAGCCCCCAGGGTGGGTGGAGGATTGATGAGCAGTTCTTC
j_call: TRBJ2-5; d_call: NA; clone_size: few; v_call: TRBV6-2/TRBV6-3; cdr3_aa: CASSAGPKVGETQYF; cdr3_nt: TGTGCCAGCAGTGCCGGGCCGAAGGTCGGGGAGACCCAGTACTTC
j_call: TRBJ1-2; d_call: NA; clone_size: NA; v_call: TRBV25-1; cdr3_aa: CASSESLVDGYTF; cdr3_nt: TGTGCCAGCAGTGAATCACTAGTTGATGGCTACACCTTC
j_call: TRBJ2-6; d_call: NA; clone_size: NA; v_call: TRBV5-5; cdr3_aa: CASSLISSGANVLTF; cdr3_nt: TGTGCCAGCAGCTTAATCAGCTCTGGGGCCAACGTCCTGACTTTC
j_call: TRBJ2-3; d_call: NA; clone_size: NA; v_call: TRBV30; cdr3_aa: CAWTPLADTQYF; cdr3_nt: TGTGCCTGGACCCCGCTTGCCGATACGCAGTATTTT
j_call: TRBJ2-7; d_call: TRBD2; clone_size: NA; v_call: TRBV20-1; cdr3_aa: CSARLAGQQYF; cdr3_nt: TGCAGTGCGCGACTAGCGGGACAACAGTACTTC
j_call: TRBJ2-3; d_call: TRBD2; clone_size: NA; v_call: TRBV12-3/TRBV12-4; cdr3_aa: CASRGAGTMQYF; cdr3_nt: TGTGCCAGCAGGGGAGCCGGGACTATGCAGTATTTT
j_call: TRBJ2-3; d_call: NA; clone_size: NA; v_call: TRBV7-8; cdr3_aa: CASSLVVKARSTDTQYF; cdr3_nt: TGTGCCAGCAGCTTAGTCGTAAAGGCACGAAGCACAGATACGCAGTATTTT
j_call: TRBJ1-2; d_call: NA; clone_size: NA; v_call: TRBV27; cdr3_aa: CASSFGGAHYGYTF; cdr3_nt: TGTGCCAGCAGTTTTGGGGGCGCCCACTATGGCTACACCTTC
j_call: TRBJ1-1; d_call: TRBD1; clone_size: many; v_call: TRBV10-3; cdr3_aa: CAISVTGTGPTEAFF; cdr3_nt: TGTGCCATCAGTGTAACCGGGACAGGGCCCACTGAAGCTTTCTTT
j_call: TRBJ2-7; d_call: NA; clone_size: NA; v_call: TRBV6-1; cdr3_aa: CASRRGRGAYEQYF; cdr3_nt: TGTGCCAGTCGCCGGGGCAGGGGAGCCTACGAGCAGTACTTC
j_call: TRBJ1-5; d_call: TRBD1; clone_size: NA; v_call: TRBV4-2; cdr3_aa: CASSQGAGGLSNQPQHF; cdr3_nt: TGTGCCAGCAGCCAAGGGGCAGGGGGCCTGAGCAATCAGCCCCAGCATTTT
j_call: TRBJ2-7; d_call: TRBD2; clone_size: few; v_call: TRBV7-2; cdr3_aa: CASTRLPSGHEQYF; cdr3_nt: TGTGCCAGCACCAGACTGCCTAGCGGGCACGAGCAGTACTTC